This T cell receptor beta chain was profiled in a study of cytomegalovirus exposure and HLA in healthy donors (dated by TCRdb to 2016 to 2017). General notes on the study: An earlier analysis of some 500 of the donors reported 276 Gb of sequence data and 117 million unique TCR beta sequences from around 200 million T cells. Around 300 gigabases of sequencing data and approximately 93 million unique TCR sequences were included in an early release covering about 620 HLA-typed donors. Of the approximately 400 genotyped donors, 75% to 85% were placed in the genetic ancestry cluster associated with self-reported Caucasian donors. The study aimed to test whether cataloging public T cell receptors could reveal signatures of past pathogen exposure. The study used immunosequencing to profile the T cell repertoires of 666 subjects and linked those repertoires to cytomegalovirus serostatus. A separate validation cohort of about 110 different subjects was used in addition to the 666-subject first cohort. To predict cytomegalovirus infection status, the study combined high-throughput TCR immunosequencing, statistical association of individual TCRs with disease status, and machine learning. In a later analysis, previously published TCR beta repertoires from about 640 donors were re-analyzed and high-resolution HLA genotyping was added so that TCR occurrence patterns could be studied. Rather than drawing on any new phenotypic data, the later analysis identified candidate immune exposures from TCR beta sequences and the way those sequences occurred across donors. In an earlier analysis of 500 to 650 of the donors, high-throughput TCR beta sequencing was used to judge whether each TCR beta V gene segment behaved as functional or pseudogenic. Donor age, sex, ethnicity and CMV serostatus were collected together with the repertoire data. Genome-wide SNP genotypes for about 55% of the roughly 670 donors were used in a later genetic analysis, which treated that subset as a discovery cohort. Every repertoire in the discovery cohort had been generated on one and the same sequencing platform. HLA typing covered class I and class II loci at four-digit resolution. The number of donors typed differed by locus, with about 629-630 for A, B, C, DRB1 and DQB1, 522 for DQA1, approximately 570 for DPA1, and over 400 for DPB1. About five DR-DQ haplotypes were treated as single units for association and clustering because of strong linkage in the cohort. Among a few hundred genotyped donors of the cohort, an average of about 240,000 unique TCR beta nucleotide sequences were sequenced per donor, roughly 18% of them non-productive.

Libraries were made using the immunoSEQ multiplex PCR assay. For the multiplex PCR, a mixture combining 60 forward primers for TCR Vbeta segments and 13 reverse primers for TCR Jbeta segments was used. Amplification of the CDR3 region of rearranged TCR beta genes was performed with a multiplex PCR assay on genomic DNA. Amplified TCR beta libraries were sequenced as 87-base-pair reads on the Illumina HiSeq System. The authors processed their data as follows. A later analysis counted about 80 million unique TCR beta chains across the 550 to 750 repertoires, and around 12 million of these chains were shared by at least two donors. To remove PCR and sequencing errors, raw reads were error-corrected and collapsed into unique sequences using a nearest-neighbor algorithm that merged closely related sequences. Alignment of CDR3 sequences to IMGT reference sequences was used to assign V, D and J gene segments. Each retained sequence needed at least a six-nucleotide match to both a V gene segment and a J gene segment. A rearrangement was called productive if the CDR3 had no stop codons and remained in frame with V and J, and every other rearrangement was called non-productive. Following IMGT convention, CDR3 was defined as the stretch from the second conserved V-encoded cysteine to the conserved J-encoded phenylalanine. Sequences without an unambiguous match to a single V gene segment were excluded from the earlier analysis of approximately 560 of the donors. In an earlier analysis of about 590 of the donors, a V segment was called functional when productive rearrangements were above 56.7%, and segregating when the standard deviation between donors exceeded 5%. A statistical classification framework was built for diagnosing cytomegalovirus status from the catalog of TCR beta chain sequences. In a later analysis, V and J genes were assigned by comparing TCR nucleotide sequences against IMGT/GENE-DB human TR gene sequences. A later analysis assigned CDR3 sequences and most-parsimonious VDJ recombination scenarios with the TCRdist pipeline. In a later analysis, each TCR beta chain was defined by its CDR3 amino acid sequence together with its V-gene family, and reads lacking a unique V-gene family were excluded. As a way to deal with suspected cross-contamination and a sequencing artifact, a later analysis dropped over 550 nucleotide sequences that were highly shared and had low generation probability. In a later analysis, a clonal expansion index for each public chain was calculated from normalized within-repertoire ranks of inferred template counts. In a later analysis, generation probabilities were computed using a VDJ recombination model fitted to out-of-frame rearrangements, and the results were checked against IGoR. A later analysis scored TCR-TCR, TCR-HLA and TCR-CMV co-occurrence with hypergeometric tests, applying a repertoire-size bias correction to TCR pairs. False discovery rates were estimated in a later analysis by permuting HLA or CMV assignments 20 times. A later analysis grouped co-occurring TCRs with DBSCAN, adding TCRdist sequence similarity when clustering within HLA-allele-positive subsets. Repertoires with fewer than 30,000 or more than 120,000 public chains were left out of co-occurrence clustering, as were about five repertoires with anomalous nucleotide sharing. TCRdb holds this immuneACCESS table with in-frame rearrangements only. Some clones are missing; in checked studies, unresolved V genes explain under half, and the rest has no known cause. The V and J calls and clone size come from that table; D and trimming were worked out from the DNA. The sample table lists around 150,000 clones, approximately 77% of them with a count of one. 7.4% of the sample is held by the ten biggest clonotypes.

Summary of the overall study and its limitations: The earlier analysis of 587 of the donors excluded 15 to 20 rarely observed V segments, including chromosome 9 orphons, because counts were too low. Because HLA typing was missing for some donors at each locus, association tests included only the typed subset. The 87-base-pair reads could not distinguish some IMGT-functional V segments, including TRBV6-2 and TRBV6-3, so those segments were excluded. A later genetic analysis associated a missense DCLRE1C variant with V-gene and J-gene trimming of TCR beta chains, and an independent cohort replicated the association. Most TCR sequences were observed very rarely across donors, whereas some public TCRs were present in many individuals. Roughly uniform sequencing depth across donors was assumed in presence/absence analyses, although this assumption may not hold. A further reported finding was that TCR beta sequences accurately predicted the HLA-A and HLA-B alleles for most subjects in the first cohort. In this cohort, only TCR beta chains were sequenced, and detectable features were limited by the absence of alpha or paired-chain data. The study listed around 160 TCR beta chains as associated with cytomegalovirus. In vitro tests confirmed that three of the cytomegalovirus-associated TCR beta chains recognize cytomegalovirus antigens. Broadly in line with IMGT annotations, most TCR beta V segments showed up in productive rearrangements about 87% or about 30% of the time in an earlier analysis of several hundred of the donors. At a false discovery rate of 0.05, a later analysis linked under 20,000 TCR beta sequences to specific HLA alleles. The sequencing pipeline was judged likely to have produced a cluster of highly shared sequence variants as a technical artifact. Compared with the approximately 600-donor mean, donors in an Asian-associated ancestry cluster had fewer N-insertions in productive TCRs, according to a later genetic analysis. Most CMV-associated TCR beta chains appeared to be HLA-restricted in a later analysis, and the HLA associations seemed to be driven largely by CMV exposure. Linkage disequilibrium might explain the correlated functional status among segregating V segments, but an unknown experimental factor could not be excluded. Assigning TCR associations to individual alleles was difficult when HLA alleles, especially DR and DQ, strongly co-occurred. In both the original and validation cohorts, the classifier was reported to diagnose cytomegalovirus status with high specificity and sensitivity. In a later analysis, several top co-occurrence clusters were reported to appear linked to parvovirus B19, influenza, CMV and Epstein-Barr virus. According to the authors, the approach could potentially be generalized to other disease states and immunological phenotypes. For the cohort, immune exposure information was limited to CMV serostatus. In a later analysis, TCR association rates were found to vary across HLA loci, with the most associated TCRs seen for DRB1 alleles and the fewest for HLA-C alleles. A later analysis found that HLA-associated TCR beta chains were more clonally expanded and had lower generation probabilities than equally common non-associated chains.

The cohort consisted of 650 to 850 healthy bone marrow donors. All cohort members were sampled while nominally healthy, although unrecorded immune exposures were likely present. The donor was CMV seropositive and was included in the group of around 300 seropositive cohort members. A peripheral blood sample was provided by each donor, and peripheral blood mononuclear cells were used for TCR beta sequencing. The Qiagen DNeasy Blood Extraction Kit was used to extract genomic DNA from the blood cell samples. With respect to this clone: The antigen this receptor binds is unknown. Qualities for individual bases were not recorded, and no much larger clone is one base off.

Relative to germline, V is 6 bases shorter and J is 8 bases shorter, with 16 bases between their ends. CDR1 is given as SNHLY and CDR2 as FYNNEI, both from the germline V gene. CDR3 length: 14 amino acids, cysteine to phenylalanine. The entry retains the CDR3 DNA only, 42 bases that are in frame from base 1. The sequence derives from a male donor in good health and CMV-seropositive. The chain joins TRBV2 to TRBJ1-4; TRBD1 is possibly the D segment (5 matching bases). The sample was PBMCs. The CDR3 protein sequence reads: CASRRGGEKEKLFF. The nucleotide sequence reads TGTGCCAGCAGGCGCGGGGGGGAGAAGGAAAAACTGTTTTTT.